The rows below give T cell receptor beta chains drawn from one sample of a study of T cells in Graves' hyperthyroidism and ophthalmopathy. TCRdb redid the calling of the multiplex PCR reads with MiXCR, one entry per CDR3 protein. Among hundreds of thousands of distinct CDR3 sequences, approximately 15% were seen once, and the ten largest hold roughly 6.2%. The sequencing input was blood. The receptors originated from a woman between 25 and 40 years old with Graves' hyperthyroidism that later progressed to Graves' ophthalmopathy. CDR3s include the opening cysteine and the closing phenylalanine or tryptophan. The order of the fields is D gene, V gene, J gene, clone size, CDR3 DNA, CDR3 protein. D genes are given only for firm matches. The listing skips clone size in some rows; elsewhere it reads once, few, many or a size class.

d_gene: NA
v_gene: TRBV20-1
j_gene: TRBJ2-1
abundance: few
CDR3nt: TGCAGTGCTAGAGGAGCAGGGAGCTCCTACAATGAGCAGTTCTTC
CDR3aa: CSARGAGSSYNEQFF

d_gene: TRBD2
v_gene: TRBV6-1
j_gene: TRBJ2-7
abundance: many
CDR3nt: TGTGCCAGCAGTTCTCCTAGACTAAAGCGGGGCAGGATCGAGCAGTACTTC
CDR3aa: CASSSPRLKRGRIEQYF

d_gene: NA
v_gene: TRBV6-2/TRBV6-3
j_gene: TRBJ1-1
abundance: many
CDR3nt: TGTGCCAGCAGCTTTTCGGGACTGACAGCCATTCCGAGTCGTCGGAACACTGAAGCTTTCTTT
CDR3aa: CASSFSGLTAIPSRRNTEAFF

d_gene: NA
v_gene: TRBV2
j_gene: TRBJ2-2
abundance: many
CDR3nt: TGTGCCAGCAGTGAATGGGGAACCGGGGAGCTGTTTTTT
CDR3aa: CASSEWGTGELFF

d_gene: NA
v_gene: TRBV7-3
j_gene: TRBJ2-1
abundance: many
CDR3nt: TGTGCCAGCAGCTCTGATCTTGGAGAGCAGTTCTTC
CDR3aa: CASSSDLGEQFF

d_gene: NA
v_gene: TRBV20-1
j_gene: TRBJ2-1
abundance: many
CDR3nt: TGCAGTGCTAGAGGCTCGAGGAGCTCCTACAATGAGCAGTTCTTC
CDR3aa: CSARGSRSSYNEQFF

d_gene: NA
v_gene: TRBV12-5
j_gene: TRBJ1-5
abundance: many
CDR3nt: TGTGCTAGTGGTGTTGACAGCCATCAGCCCCAGCATTTT
CDR3aa: CASGVDSHQPQHF

d_gene: NA
v_gene: TRBV20-1
j_gene: TRBJ2-3
abundance: many
CDR3nt: TGCAATACCGAAGGGGGGGATACGCAGTATTTT
CDR3aa: CNTEGGDTQYF

d_gene: NA
v_gene: TRBV9
j_gene: TRBJ1-1
abundance: many
CDR3nt: TGTGCCAGCAGCGACAGCTCTGAAGCTTTCTTT
CDR3aa: CASSDSSEAFF

d_gene: NA
v_gene: TRBV6-1
j_gene: TRBJ1-5
abundance: few
CDR3nt: TGTGCCAGCAGTCCTATAACGGAGAATCAGCCCCAGCATTTT
CDR3aa: CASSPITENQPQHF

d_gene: NA
v_gene: TRBV12-3/TRBV12-4
j_gene: TRBJ1-4
abundance: NA
CDR3nt: TGTGCCAGCAGCCGGGGACATCAAAAACTGTTTTTT
CDR3aa: CASSRGHQKLFF

d_gene: NA
v_gene: TRBV7-2
j_gene: TRBJ1-1
abundance: many
CDR3nt: TGTGCCAGCAGCTCTTTTAGGGGGGGCCTAATGAACACTGAAGCTTTCTTT
CDR3aa: CASSSFRGGLMNTEAFF

d_gene: TRBD1
v_gene: TRBV4-3
j_gene: TRBJ1-5
abundance: few
CDR3nt: TGCGCCAGCAGCCAAGATCTCGGGGGGACAGGGAGCAATCAGCCCCAGCATTTT
CDR3aa: CASSQDLGGTGSNQPQHF

d_gene: TRBD1
v_gene: TRBV2
j_gene: TRBJ1-4
abundance: many
CDR3nt: TGTGCCACCCTCAGAGAGGGGGCGAATGAAAAACTGTTTTTT
CDR3aa: CATLREGANEKLFF

d_gene: TRBD2
v_gene: TRBV5-1
j_gene: TRBJ2-1
abundance: few
CDR3nt: TGCGCCAGCAGCTTCCGACTAGCGGGACTTCTGGGCTCCTACAATGAGCAGTTCTTC
CDR3aa: CASSFRLAGLLGSYNEQFF

d_gene: NA
v_gene: TRBV6-1
j_gene: TRBJ2-4
abundance: many
CDR3nt: TGTGCCAGCAGTTCCCCCCAGGGCAGCCTAGCCAAAAACATTCAGTACTTC
CDR3aa: CASSSPQGSLAKNIQYF

d_gene: TRBD1
v_gene: TRBV19
j_gene: TRBJ2-3
abundance: NA
CDR3nt: TGTGCCAGTAGTATGAGGGGACAGGGAGACACAGATACGCAGTATTTT
CDR3aa: CASSMRGQGDTDTQYF

d_gene: TRBD1
v_gene: TRBV11-2
j_gene: TRBJ2-5
abundance: many
CDR3nt: TGTGCCAGCACGGGCAGGGGGCAGGAGACCCAGTACTTC
CDR3aa: CASTGRGQETQYF

d_gene: TRBD2
v_gene: TRBV12-3/TRBV12-4
j_gene: TRBJ2-2
abundance: many
CDR3nt: TGTGCCAGCAGCCCGGGACTAGCGGGACGGGGAGGGGAGCTGTTTTTT
CDR3aa: CASSPGLAGRGGELFF

d_gene: NA
v_gene: TRBV6-1
j_gene: TRBJ1-3
abundance: NA
CDR3nt: TGTGCCAGCAGCCGAAGCCAGTTCTCTGGAAACACCATATATTTT
CDR3aa: CASSRSQFSGNTIYF

d_gene: NA
v_gene: TRBV7-7
j_gene: TRBJ2-5
abundance: NA
CDR3nt: TGTGCTAGCAGCTCCGGCCCCGGGTACCAAGAGACCCAGTACTTC
CDR3aa: CASSSGPGYQETQYF

d_gene: TRBD2
v_gene: TRBV19
j_gene: TRBJ2-5
abundance: NA
CDR3nt: TGTGCCAGTAGCCTTGACCTCCTAGCGGGAAAAGAGACCCAGTACTTC
CDR3aa: CASSLDLLAGKETQYF

d_gene: TRBD2
v_gene: TRBV6-1
j_gene: TRBJ2-1
abundance: many
CDR3nt: TGTGCCAGCAGTATCGGGGGAGGGATCTACAATGAGCAGTTCTTC
CDR3aa: CASSIGGGIYNEQFF

d_gene: TRBD2
v_gene: TRBV12-3/TRBV12-4
j_gene: TRBJ2-4
abundance: many
CDR3nt: TGTGCCAGCAGTTTTAGCCTAGCGGGAGGAGGGGCCAAAAACATTCAGTACTTC
CDR3aa: CASSFSLAGGGAKNIQYF

d_gene: TRBD1
v_gene: TRBV12-3/TRBV12-4
j_gene: TRBJ2-1
abundance: NA
CDR3nt: TGTGCCAGCAGACAGGACAGGGGTGACAATGAGCAGTTCTTC
CDR3aa: CASRQDRGDNEQFF

d_gene: NA
v_gene: TRBV4-2
j_gene: TRBJ1-6
abundance: few
CDR3nt: TGTGCCAGCAGCCAAGATGTACCGGGCTACTCCTATAATTCACCCCTCCACTTT
CDR3aa: CASSQDVPGYSYNSPLHF

d_gene: TRBD2
v_gene: TRBV11-2
j_gene: TRBJ2-7
abundance: many
CDR3nt: TGTGCCAGCAGACTAGCGGGAATCAGCTCCTACGAGCAGTACTTC
CDR3aa: CASRLAGISSYEQYF

d_gene: NA
v_gene: TRBV12-3/TRBV12-4
j_gene: TRBJ2-4
abundance: NA
CDR3nt: TGTGCCAGCAGTTCCTGGGGGTTTTCGGGCAAAAACATTCAGTACTTC
CDR3aa: CASSSWGFSGKNIQYF

d_gene: NA
v_gene: TRBV9
j_gene: TRBJ2-2
abundance: NA
CDR3nt: TGTGCCAGCAGCCCGGCGATTAGGGAGCTGTTTTTT
CDR3aa: CASSPAIRELFF

d_gene: TRBD1
v_gene: TRBV5-1
j_gene: TRBJ2-3
abundance: NA
CDR3nt: TGCGCCAGCGGTTGGACAGGGGGTCCCACAGATACGCAGTATTTT
CDR3aa: CASGWTGGPTDTQYF

d_gene: TRBD1
v_gene: TRBV30
j_gene: TRBJ2-7
abundance: few
CDR3nt: TGTGCCTGGAGTGGTAGGGGACAGCCACCCTGGGAGCAGTACTTC
CDR3aa: CAWSGRGQPPWEQYF

d_gene: TRBD2
v_gene: TRBV7-9
j_gene: TRBJ2-1
abundance: many
CDR3nt: TGTGCCAGCAGCTCGGCGACTAGCGGGAGGCCCCCACATGAGCAGTTCTTC
CDR3aa: CASSSATSGRPPHEQFF

d_gene: NA
v_gene: TRBV7-2
j_gene: TRBJ2-7
abundance: few
CDR3nt: TGTGCCAGCAGCTTAATCGACACCATCTCCTACGAGCAGTACTTC
CDR3aa: CASSLIDTISYEQYF

d_gene: NA
v_gene: TRBV7-2
j_gene: TRBJ1-1
abundance: many
CDR3nt: TGTGCCAGCAGCCCCGACCCGAGTATATCGGCTTTCTTT
CDR3aa: CASSPDPSISAFF

d_gene: NA
v_gene: TRBV7-8
j_gene: TRBJ1-1
abundance: many
CDR3nt: TGTGCCATCAGAGCCCTAACCGGGACGATTAACACTGAAGCTTTCTTT
CDR3aa: CAIRALTGTINTEAFF

d_gene: NA
v_gene: TRBV19
j_gene: TRBJ2-3
abundance: NA
CDR3nt: TGTGCCAGTAAGGCTGCGGCAGGAACAGATACGCAGTATTTT
CDR3aa: CASKAAAGTDTQYF

d_gene: TRBD1
v_gene: TRBV10-3
j_gene: TRBJ1-5
abundance: many
CDR3nt: TGTGCCATCGGGACAGGGGGACAGCCCCAGCATTTT
CDR3aa: CAIGTGGQPQHF

d_gene: TRBD2
v_gene: TRBV6-5
j_gene: TRBJ2-7
abundance: NA
CDR3nt: TGTGCCAGCAGTTATGGGACTAGCGGGAGGGCGAGAAACGAGCAGTACTTC
CDR3aa: CASSYGTSGRARNEQYF

d_gene: TRBD2
v_gene: TRBV27
j_gene: TRBJ2-2
abundance: few
CDR3nt: TGTGCCAGCAGTACCCGACTAGCCTCCACCGGGGAGCTGTTTTTT
CDR3aa: CASSTRLASTGELFF

d_gene: NA
v_gene: TRBV6-1
j_gene: TRBJ2-1
abundance: NA
CDR3nt: TGTGCCAGCAGTGAACGGCAGGGCAATGAGCAGTTCTTC
CDR3aa: CASSERQGNEQFF

d_gene: TRBD1
v_gene: TRBV19
j_gene: TRBJ1-1
abundance: many
CDR3nt: TGTGCCAGTCTCCGACAGGGGCGGAACACTGAAGCTTTCTTT
CDR3aa: CASLRQGRNTEAFF

d_gene: TRBD1
v_gene: TRBV24-1
j_gene: TRBJ1-1
abundance: few
CDR3nt: TGTGCCACCAGTGATCCGGGACAGGGGAACACTGAAGCTTTCTTT
CDR3aa: CATSDPGQGNTEAFF

d_gene: NA
v_gene: TRBV28
j_gene: TRBJ2-7
abundance: many
CDR3nt: TGTACCACCAGCGGGCGGTCCTACGAGCAGTACTTC
CDR3aa: CTTSGRSYEQYF

d_gene: TRBD2
v_gene: TRBV9
j_gene: TRBJ2-1
abundance: few
CDR3nt: TGTGCCAGCAGCGCAGACCCCGGGGGGGATGAGCAGTTCTTC
CDR3aa: CASSADPGGDEQFF

d_gene: TRBD2
v_gene: TRBV7-8
j_gene: TRBJ2-7
abundance: NA
CDR3nt: TGTGCCAGCAGCTTGACTGGCCTTAGGCGGGAGGTCGTCGAGCAGTACTTC
CDR3aa: CASSLTGLRREVVEQYF

d_gene: TRBD2
v_gene: TRBV9
j_gene: TRBJ2-1
abundance: few
CDR3nt: TGTGCCAGCGGACGGGAGGGGCTCGGATATAGCCGGCAGTTCTTC
CDR3aa: CASGREGLGYSRQFF